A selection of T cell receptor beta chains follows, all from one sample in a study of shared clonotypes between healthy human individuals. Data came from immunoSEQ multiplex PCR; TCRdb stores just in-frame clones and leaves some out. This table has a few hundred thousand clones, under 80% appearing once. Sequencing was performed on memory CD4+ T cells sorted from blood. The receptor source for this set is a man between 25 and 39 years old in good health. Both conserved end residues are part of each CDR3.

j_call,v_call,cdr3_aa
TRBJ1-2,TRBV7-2,CASSVTGVYGYTF
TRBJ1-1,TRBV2,CASSGGAGTEAFF
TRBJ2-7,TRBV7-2,CASSLVSSYEQYF
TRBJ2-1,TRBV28,CASSPPGPMSSYNEQFF
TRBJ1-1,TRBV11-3,CASSFPGNTEAFF
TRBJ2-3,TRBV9,CASSVSPITDTQYF
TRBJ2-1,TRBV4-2,CASSQGLGARDDEQFF
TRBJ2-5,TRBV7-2,CASRNQQGIETQYF
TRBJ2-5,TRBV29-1,CSVDPEETQYF
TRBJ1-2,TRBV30,CAWDENGQGYGYTF
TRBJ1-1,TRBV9,CASSPQQGGSTEAFF
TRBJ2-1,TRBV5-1,CASSSNPGLAGGLTLIYEQFF
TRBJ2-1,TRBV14,CASSKPGHLSANEQFF
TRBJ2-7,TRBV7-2,CASSPRQGGIYEQYF
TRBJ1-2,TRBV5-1,CASSFRQGEGYTF
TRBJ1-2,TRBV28,CASSLGGGRYGYTF
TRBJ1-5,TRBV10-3,CAISEKSGANQPQHF
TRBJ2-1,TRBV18,CASSNPTGGYNEQFF
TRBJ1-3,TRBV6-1,CASKDSSGNTIYF
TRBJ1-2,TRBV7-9,CASTKSRGLPNYGYTF
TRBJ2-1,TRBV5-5,CASSFRLAADYNEQFF
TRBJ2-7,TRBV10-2,CASRAGSNEQYF
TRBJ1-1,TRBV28,CASRTTSEAFF
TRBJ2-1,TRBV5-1,CASSLSSGGYNEQFF
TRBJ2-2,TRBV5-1,CASSLGRGQSGELFF
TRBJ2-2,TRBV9,CASSVGQGAGTGELFF
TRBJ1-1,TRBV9,CASSVTGPEAFF
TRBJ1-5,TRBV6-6,CASRLDRVYQPQHF
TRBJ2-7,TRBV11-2,CASRQGTEQYF
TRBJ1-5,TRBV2,CASSPRNQPQHF
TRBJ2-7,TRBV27,CASTVDRDSYEQYF
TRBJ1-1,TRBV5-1,CASSWGDRETEAFF
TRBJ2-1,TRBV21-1,CASSKVVQGASYNEQFF
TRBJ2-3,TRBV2,CASSTGTSGKRTDTQYF
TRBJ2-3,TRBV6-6,CASSRTGGTDTQYF
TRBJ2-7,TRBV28,CASVTGFYGEQYF
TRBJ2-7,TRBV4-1,CASSPEIQGMDYEQYF
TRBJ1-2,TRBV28,CASSFAGSQNYGYTF
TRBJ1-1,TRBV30,CAWSVNTEAFF
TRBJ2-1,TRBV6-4,CASSDSGLAGGVEQFF
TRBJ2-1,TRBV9,CASSFGLEQFF
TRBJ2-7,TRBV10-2,CASRSNYEQYF
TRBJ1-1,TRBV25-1,CASKRGGKTEAFF
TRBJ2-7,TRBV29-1,CSAAQRAGFEQYF
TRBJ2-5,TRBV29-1,CSVLKRLADQETQYF
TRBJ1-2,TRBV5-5,CASSQRVPYYHGYTF
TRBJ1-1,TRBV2,CASRGGRVNTEAFF
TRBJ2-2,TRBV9,CASSVGGQGRYTGELFF
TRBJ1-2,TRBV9,CASSTGQGGGGYTF
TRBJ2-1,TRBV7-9,CASRNSKGTSGINEQFF
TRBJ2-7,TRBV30,CAWSYKLRGKQRPYEQYF